The T cell receptor (beta chain) described here comes from a study of blood T cell repertoires in COVID-19. Study-wide background: Whether acute or convalescent, the COVID-19 samples came from the United States, Italy and Spain. PBMCs, B-cell-depleted T cells, or T cells provided the cDNA or gDNA that made up the material.

The CDR3 is made up of 15 amino acids. V dropped 2 bases and J dropped 4; count of bases not matched to a gene: 4. In germline, CDR1 is MDHEN, CDR2 SYDVKM. Authors' data handling: Researchers report that nucleated cell counts were estimated from reference gene primer amplification. Some clones are missing from TCRdb's copy, which holds only in-frame ones; the method was immunoSEQ multiplex PCR. The V and J calls and the clone size are those of that table, but D and trimming were determined from the DNA. The sample contains roughly 380,000 clones, less than 90% of which appear only once. Adults between about 18 and 95 years of age took part from some 25 US areas.

The chain combines TRBV28 with TRBJ2-1; TRBD2 agrees at 8 bases. Sequences were obtained from PBMCs or T cells enriched from blood (not recorded which). The clonotype comes from a woman in her 30s who had recovered from COVID-19. This CDR3 reads CASSLREGEYNEQFF. The CDR3 DNA reads as TGTGCCAGCAGTTTACGGGAGGGCGAATACAATGAGCAGTTCTTC. Full variable domain (rest looked up from reference TRBV28 and TRBJ2-1): DVKVTQSSRYLVKRTGEKVFLECVQDMDHENMFWYRQDPGLGLRLIYFSYDVKMKEKGDIPEGYSVSREKKERFSLILESASTNQTSMYLCASSLREGEYNEQFFGPGTRLTVL.